What follows is one T cell receptor (beta chain) and its context. The specificity of this receptor is unknown. No base quality information exists; no much larger clone differs at one position. In Seattle, one collaborating source enrolled patients while the infection was active and tracked those patients longitudinally over the course of disease. Collaborating institutions collected whole blood in K2EDTA tubes following their own protocols. For TCRbeta analysis, collaborators shipped samples as frozen whole blood, isolated PBMCs, or DNA extracted from either of those sample types. CDR1 is given as KGHSH and CDR2 as LQKENI, both from the germline V gene. Including cysteine and phenylalanine, the CDR3 has 13 amino acids. The kept DNA is CDR3 alone, 39 bases in frame from the first base. Relative to germline, V is 5 bases shorter and J is 6 bases shorter, with 11 bases between their ends. This entry belongs to a study of blood T cell repertoires in COVID-19 (TCRdb year 2020). Study-level background: The collaborator samples originated in the United States, Italy and Spain and spanned the acute and convalescent phases of COVID-19. The material from the prospective study consisted of cDNA or gDNA derived from T cells, B-cell-depleted T cells, or PBMCs. Sample metadata almost always included a de-identified subject ID, COVID-19 status, age in years and sex. Where HLA class I and class II types were available, the types were taken from metadata supplied by the sample provider, not from assay-based typing. The samples were drawn from the first 160 participants of the ongoing ImmuneRACE study and from roughly 1,300 subjects provided by 6 global collaborators. The repertoires were released in a freely available public database intended as a resource for research on the immune response to SARS-CoV-2. Subjects who had been exposed to COVID-19, were actively infected with it, or had recovered from it provided the deeply sampled blood TCRbeta repertoires that made up the dataset.

Study-wide findings and limitations: The amount of clinical and demographic metadata varied by source and participant and was provided uncurated.

The immunoSEQ Assay, a bias-controlled multiplex PCR, was used to amplify TCRbeta CDR3 regions from genomic DNA. On the authors' methods: The number of nucleated cells in each sample was estimated by amplification of reference gene primers within the assay. Sequence reads were collapsed and filtered to measure the absolute abundance of every unique TCRbeta CDR3 rearrangement. For each sample, productive Simpson clonality was calculated by taking the square root of Simpson's diversity index across productive rearrangements. Imported from immuneACCESS, the table was reduced by TCRdb to in-frame sequences with V and J called. These copies leave out some clones; in studies compared against another copy, an unresolved V gene accounts for under half, and the cause of the remainder is not known. V and J calls and clone size are those listed in that table; D and trimming were worked out from the DNA. The sample table records tens of thousands of clones; nearly 90% of these occur just once. The top ten clonotypes cover 4% to 5.5% of the sample.

This sequence uses TRBV18 and TRBJ1-5, with TRBD1 as a weak D call on 6 bases. The TCR sequence derives from a man aged 60 to 75 with COVID-19, enrolled during active disease. Input material: peripheral blood. CDR3 sequence: CASSYTGFQPQHF. The nucleotide sequence reads as follows: TGTGCCAGCTCATACACAGGGTTTCAGCCCCAGCATTTT.